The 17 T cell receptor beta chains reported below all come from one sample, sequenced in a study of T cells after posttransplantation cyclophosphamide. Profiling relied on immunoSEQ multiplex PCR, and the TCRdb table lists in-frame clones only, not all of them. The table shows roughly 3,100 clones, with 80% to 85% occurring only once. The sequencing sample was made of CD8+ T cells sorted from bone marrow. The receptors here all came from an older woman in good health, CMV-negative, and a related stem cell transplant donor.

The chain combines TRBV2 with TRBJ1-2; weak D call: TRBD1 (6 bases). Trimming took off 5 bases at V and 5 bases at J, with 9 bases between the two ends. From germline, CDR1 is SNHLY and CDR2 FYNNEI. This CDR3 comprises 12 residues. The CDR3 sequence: CASSYRDYGYTF. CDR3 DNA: TGTGCCAGCAGTTACAGGGATTATGGCTACACCTTC.

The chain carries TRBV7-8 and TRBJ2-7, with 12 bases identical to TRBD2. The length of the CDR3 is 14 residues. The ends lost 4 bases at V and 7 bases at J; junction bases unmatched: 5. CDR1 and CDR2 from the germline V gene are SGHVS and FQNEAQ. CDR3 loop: CASSYQTSGGEQYF. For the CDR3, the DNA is TGTGCCAGCAGCTACCAGACTAGCGGGGGAGAGCAGTACTTC. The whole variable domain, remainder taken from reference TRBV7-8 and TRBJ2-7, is GAGVSQSPRYKVAKRGQDVALRCDPISGHVSLFWYQQALGQGPEFLTYFQNEAQLDKSGLPSDRFFAERPEGSVSTLKIQRTQQEDSAVYLCASSYQTSGGEQYFGPGTRLTVT.

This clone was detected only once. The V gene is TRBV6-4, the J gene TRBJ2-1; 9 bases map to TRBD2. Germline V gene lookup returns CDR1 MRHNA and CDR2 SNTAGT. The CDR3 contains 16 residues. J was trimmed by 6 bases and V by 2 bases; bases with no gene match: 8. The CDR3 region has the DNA TGTGCCAGCAGTGACCAGTCCGGCGGGGGGGCCAATGAGCAGTTCTTC. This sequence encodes CASSDQSGGGANEQFF.

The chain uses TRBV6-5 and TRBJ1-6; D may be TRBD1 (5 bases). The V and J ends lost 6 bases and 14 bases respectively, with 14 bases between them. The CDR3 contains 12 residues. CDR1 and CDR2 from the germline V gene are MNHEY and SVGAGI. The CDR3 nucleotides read TGTGCCAGCAGCGATCAGGGCGAGACCCTCCACTTT. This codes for CASSDQGETLHF.

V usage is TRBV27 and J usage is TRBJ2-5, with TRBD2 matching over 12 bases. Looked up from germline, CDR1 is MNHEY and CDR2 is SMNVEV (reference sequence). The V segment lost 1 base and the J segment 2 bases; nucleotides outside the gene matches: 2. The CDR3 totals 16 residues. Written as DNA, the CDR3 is TGTGCCAGCAGTTTATACCTAGCGGGGGGGCAAGAGACCCAGTACTTC. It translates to CASSLYLAGGQETQYF.

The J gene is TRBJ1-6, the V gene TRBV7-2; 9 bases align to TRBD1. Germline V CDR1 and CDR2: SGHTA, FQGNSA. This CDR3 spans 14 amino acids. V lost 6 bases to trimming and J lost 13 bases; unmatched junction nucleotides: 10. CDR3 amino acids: CASRITGGAGPLHF. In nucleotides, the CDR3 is TGTGCCAGCAGGATAACAGGGGGCGCGGGGCCCCTCCACTTT.

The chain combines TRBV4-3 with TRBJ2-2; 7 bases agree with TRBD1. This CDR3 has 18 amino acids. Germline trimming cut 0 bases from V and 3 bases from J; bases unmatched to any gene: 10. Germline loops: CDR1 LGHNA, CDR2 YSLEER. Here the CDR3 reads CASSQDLGQHQDTGELFF. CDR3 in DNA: TGCGCCAGCAGCCAAGATTTGGGACAGCATCAAGACACCGGGGAGCTGTTTTTT.

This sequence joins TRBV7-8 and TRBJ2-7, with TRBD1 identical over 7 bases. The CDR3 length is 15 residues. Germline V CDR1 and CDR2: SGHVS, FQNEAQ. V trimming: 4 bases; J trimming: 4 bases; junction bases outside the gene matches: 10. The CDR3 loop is CASSYATGALYEQYF. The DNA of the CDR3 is TGTGCCAGCAGCTACGCCACAGGGGCCCTGTACGAGCAGTACTTC.

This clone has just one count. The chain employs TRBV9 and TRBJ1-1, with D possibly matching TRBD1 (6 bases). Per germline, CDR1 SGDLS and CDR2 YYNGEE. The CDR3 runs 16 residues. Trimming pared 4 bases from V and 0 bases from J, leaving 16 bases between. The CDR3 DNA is TGTGCCAGCAGCCCTCGGGACATCGAGATGAACACTGAAGCTTTCTTT. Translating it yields CASSPRDIEMNTEAFF. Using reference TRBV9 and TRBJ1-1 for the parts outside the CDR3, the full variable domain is DSGVTQTPKHLITATGQRVTLRCSPRSGDLSVYWYQQSLDQGLQFLIQYYNGEERAKGNILERFSAQQFPDLHSELNLSSLELGDSALYFCASSPRDIEMNTEAFFGQGTRLTVV.

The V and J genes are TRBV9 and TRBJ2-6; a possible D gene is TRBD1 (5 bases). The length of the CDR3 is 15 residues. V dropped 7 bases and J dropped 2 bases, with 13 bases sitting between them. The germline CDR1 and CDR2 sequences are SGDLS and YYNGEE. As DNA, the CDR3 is TGTGCCAGCGGCCAAGGGGATACTGGGGCCAACGTCCTGACTTTC. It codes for CASGQGDTGANVLTF.

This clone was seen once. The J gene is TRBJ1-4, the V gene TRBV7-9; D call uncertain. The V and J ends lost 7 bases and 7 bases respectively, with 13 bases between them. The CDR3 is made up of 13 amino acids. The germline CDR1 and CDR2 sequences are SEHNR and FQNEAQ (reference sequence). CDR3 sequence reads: CASIPPGSEKLFF. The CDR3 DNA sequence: TGTGCCAGCATCCCTCCAGGTAGTGAAAAACTGTTTTTT.

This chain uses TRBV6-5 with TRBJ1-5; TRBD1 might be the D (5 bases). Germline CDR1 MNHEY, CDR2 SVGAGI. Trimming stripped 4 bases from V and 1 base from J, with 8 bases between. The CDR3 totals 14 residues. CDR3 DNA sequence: TGTGCCAGCAGTTCTGACAGCAGCAATCAGCCCCAGCATTTT. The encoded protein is CASSSDSSNQPQHF.

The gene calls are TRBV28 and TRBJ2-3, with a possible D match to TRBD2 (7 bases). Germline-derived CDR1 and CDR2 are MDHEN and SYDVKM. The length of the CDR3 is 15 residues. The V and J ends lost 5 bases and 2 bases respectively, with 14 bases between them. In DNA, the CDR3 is TGTGCCAGCAGTCCCTGGCGGGGGCCCACAGATACGCAGTATTTT. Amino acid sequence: CASSPWRGPTDTQYF.

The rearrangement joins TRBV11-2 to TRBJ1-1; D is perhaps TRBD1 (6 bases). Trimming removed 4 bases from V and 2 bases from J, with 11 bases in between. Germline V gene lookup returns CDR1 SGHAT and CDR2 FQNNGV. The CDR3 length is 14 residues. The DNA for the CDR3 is TGTGCCAGCAGCTCCCTTGGGACAAACACTGAAGCTTTCTTT. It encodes CASSSLGTNTEAFF.

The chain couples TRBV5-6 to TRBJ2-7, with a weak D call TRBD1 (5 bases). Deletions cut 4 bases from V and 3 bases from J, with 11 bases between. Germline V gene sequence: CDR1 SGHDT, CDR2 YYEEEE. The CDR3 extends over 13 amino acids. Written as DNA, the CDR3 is TGTGCCAGCAGCCCCAGACAGAGCTACGAGCAGTACTTC. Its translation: CASSPRQSYEQYF.

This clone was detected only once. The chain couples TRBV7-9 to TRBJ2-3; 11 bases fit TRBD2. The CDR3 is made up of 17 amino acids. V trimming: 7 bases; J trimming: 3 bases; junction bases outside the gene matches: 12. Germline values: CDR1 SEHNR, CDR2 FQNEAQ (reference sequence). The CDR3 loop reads CASKGPWGLAETDTQYF. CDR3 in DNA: TGTGCCAGCAAAGGACCATGGGGACTAGCGGAAACAGATACGCAGTATTTT.

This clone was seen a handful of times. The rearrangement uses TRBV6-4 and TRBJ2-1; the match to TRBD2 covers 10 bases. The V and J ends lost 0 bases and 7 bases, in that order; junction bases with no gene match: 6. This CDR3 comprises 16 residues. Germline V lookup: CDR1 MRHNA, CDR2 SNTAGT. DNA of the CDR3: TGTGCCAGCAGTGACTCCGGGACTAGCGAGAGGAATGAGCAGTTCTTC. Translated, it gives CASSDSGTSERNEQFF.